This T cell receptor beta chain was sequenced in a study of cytomegalovirus exposure and HLA in healthy donors. On the study more broadly: The same platform was used for the 90 to 150 validation repertoires as for the 650 to 800 first-cohort repertoires, as reported in a later analysis.

The CDR3 contains 14 residues. Losses at the gene ends were 8 bases for V and 2 bases for J; bases not matched to a gene: 7. Germline CDR1 and CDR2: ENHRY and SYGVKD. Data came from immunoSEQ multiplex PCR; TCRdb stores just in-frame clones and leaves some out. The data show over 200,000 clones, with around nine tenths seen just once and approximately 2% held by the top ten. Study-level results: It was reportedly the case that the classifier diagnosed cytomegalovirus status with high specificity and sensitivity.

A word on this clone: Antigen unknown.

Sequences were obtained from PBMCs. This sequence joins TRBV10-3 and TRBJ2-3; 7 bases fit TRBD1. This sequence originates from a woman aged 18-29 years in good health and CMV-seropositive. This CDR3 reads CAIQDREYTDTQYF. The DNA for the CDR3 is TGTGCCATCCAAGACAGGGAATACACAGATACGCAGTATTTT.